Below are 32 T cell receptor beta chains sequenced from a single sample in a study of cytomegalovirus exposure and HLA in healthy donors (dated by TCRdb to 2016 to 2017). Library preparation was by the immunoSEQ multiplex PCR assay. For the multiplex PCR, a mixture combining 60 forward primers for TCR Vbeta segments and 13 reverse primers for TCR Jbeta segments was used. The table was pulled from immuneACCESS by TCRdb, which kept in-frame rearrangements only. Such tables lose some clones; where checked, under half of the loss comes from unresolved V genes, and the rest has no known cause. For this sample there are about 97,000 clones; about a tenth appear just once. Jointly, the top ten make up around 4.9% of the sample. Sequenced: PBMCs. The receptors originated from a man between 50 and 59 years old in good health and CMV-seropositive.

This clone occurred a few times. This chain connects TRBV6-5 to TRBJ2-1, with 9 nucleotides matching TRBD1. J gave up 3 bases and V 9 bases, and 6 bases lay outside the gene matches. CDR1 is MNHEY, CDR2 SVGAGI, per germline. The CDR3 has 14 residues. The CDR3 spells CASQMGQGYNEQFF. The CDR3 DNA reads TGTGCCAGTCAGATGGGACAGGGCTACAATGAGCAGTTCTTC.

Only a few counts were recorded for this clone. The CDR3 is CASSLVASGNSYEQYF. The CDR3 region has the DNA TGTGCCAGCAGCTTGGTAGCTAGCGGAAACTCCTACGAGCAGTACTTC. The chain is built from TRBV5-6 and TRBJ2-7; TRBD2 matches 7 bases. The germline V gene has CDR1 SGHDT and CDR2 YYEEEE. This CDR3 region has 16 residues. V gave up 0 bases and J gave up 0 bases; unmatched junction bases: 6.

The CDR3 DNA sequence: TGTGCCAGCGGGGCAGGGGGGCTCGGCTACACCTTC. Translating gives CASGAGGLGYTF. This chain links TRBV27 with TRBJ1-2; 7 bases are a match to TRBD1. V dropped 8 bases and J dropped 8; count of bases not matched to a gene: 8. Germline V CDR1 and CDR2: MNHEY, SMNVEV (reference sequence). This CDR3 region has 12 residues.

This clone has more than one count but fewer than ten. This rearrangement joins TRBV27 to TRBJ2-3; D gene unclear. CDR3 length equals 14 residues. The germline V gene encodes CDR1 MNHEY and CDR2 SMNVEV (reference sequence). V shed 4 bases and J shed 6 bases, with 14 bases lying between them. CDR3 sequence: CASSSTGYKDTQYF. DNA of the CDR3: TGTGCCAGCAGTTCGACTGGATATAAGGATACGCAGTATTTT.

The chain employs TRBV19 and TRBJ1-1; TRBD1 might be the D (6 bases). Germline lookup yields CDR1 LNHDA and CDR2 SQIVND (reference sequence). The length of the CDR3 is 16 residues. With 5 bases removed from V and 1 base from J, the gap between germline ends came to 17 bases. The CDR3 DNA reads as TGTGCCAGTAGTCCCCGGCCACAGGGCACGAACACTGAAGCTTTCTTT. Protein sequence: CASSPRPQGTNTEAFF.

This clone came up many times. The CDR3, as DNA: TGTGCCAGCAGCTTAGCCGGGAGCTACACCGGGGAGCTGTTTTTT. Its translation: CASSLAGSYTGELFF. The chain recombines TRBV7-2 with TRBJ2-2, with D perhaps TRBD2 (6 bases). From germline, CDR1 is SGHTA and CDR2 FQGNSA. The length of the CDR3 is 15 residues. Deletions cut 0 bases from V and 3 bases from J, with 8 bases between.

V usage is TRBV6-1 and J usage is TRBJ2-7, with 7 bases identical to TRBD1. V dropped 4 bases and J dropped 0; count of bases not matched to a gene: 9. Germline V gene data show CDR1 as MNHNS and CDR2 as SASEGT. The CDR3 sequence is 16 residues long. CDR3 coding DNA: TGTGCCAGCAGTGGTAAGACAGGGCAGAGCTCCTACGAGCAGTACTTC. Translation: CASSGKTGQSSYEQYF.

The chain couples TRBV11-2 to TRBJ2-7; D ambiguous. Trimming removed 2 bases from V and 0 bases from J, with 14 bases in between. CDR1 SGHAT and CDR2 FQNNGV come from the germline V gene. There are 16 residues in the CDR3. The CDR3 here is CASSLRLAESSYEQYF. The CDR3 DNA reads TGTGCCAGCAGCTTACGATTGGCAGAAAGCTCCTACGAGCAGTACTTC.

This rearrangement joins TRBV5-6 to TRBJ2-1, with 8 bases fitting TRBD1. The germline gives CDR1 SGHDT, CDR2 YYEEEE. This CDR3 is built from 14 residues. With V trimmed by 2 bases and J by 7 bases, 5 bases remained unmatched. CDR3: CASSFGQGKNEQFF. CDR3 DNA sequence: TGTGCCAGCAGCTTCGGACAGGGAAAAAATGAGCAGTTCTTC.

This clone came up many times. V is TRBV30 and J is TRBJ2-1, with TRBD2 matching over 8 bases. This CDR3 comprises 14 residues. Unmatched junction bases numbered 8, after V lost 1 base and J lost 9 bases. CDR1 is GTSNPN and CDR2 is SVGIG in the germline V gene (reference sequence). This CDR3 is CAWSGREALLEQFF. The DNA of the CDR3 is TGTGCCTGGAGTGGGCGGGAGGCGTTACTTGAGCAGTTCTTC. The entire variable domain, with the rest obtained from reference TRBV30 and TRBJ2-1, is as follows: SQTIHQWPATLVQPVGSPLSLECTVEGTSNPNLYWYRQAAGRGLQLLFYSVGIGQISSEVPQNLSASRPQDRQFILSSKKLLLSDSGFYLCAWSGREALLEQFFGPGTRLTVL.

The chain couples TRBV15 to TRBJ2-7; 7 bases fit TRBD2. Germline values: CDR1 LNHNV, CDR2 YYDKDF (reference sequence). Trimming at V came to 1 base and at J to 4 bases, leaving 10 bases not matched to a gene. CDR3 length: 16 amino acids. This CDR3 is CATSRGGAGLGYEQYF. For the CDR3, the DNA is TGTGCCACCAGCAGAGGGGGAGCGGGACTGGGTTACGAGCAGTACTTC.

This clone was seen repeatedly, ten times or more. V is TRBV29-1 and J is TRBJ1-1; TRBD1 might be the D (6 bases). The CDR3 covers 10 residues. CDR1 is SQVTM and CDR2 is ANQGSEA in the germline V gene. The CDR3 region is CSTGTLEAFF. Written as DNA, the CDR3 is TGCAGTACGGGGACACTTGAAGCTTTCTTT.

The chain employs TRBV28 and TRBJ2-1; a possible D gene is TRBD2 (5 bases). This CDR3 contains 13 residues. V lost 3 bases to trimming and J lost 7 bases, with 10 bases between them. CDR1 MDHEN and CDR2 SYDVKM come from the germline V gene. As DNA, the CDR3 is TGTGCCAGCAGTTTTCTAGGAGGTAATGAGCAGTTCTTC. This sequence encodes CASSFLGGNEQFF.

The chain links TRBV30 to TRBJ2-7; D is possibly TRBD2 (5 bases). The CDR3 length is 15 residues. Germline V lookup: CDR1 GTSNPN, CDR2 SVGIG (reference sequence). Trimming cost V 0 bases and J 1 base, with 13 bases left between them. CDR3 protein: CAWSVRGLGSYEQYF. The CDR3 nucleotides read TGTGCCTGGAGTGTACGGGGTTTAGGGTCCTACGAGCAGTACTTC.

The chain links TRBV19 to TRBJ2-6; D gene uncertain. The CDR3 has 14 amino acids. The V gene's germline CDR1 is LNHDA and CDR2 SQIVND (reference sequence). The V and J ends lost 2 bases and 2 bases respectively, with 4 bases between them. This chain's CDR3 is CASSISPGANVLTF. For the CDR3, the DNA is TGTGCCAGTAGTATAAGCCCTGGGGCCAACGTCCTGACTTTC.

This clone appeared a few times. The chain joins TRBV29-1 to TRBJ2-1, with unresolved D. The germline V gene has CDR1 SQVTM and CDR2 ANQGSEA. V shed 0 bases and J shed 5 bases, with 14 bases lying between them. This CDR3 region has 15 residues. The CDR3 DNA is TGCAGCGTTGAAGACCATCCGTGGCAGAACAATGAGCAGTTCTTC. This gives the protein CSVEDHPWQNNEQFF.

V is TRBV7-6 and J is TRBJ2-5; 8 bases align to TRBD2. There are 17 residues in the CDR3. The germline V gene encodes CDR1 SGHVS and CDR2 FNYEAQ. The V and J ends lost 2 bases and 0 bases, in that order; junction bases with no gene match: 8. CDR3 nucleotide sequence: TGTGCCAGCAGCTTAAGTGCGACTAGCGCTTACCAAGAGACCCAGTACTTC. It yields the protein CASSLSATSAYQETQYF.

The rearrangement uses TRBV7-2 and TRBJ2-2; TRBD1 matches at 9 bases. CDR1 and CDR2 from the germline V gene are SGHTA and FQGNSA. The CDR3 loop spans 15 amino acids. V dropped 5 bases and J dropped 9; count of bases not matched to a gene: 10. CDR3 amino acids: CASSDRDRDLRELFF. The CDR3 DNA reads TGTGCCAGCAGCGACCGGGACAGGGACTTGAGGGAGCTGTTTTTT.

The chain links TRBV5-1 to TRBJ2-1; TRBD2 matches at 9 bases. V shed 5 bases and J 4 bases; nucleotides not matched to a gene: 4. The CDR3 is made up of 14 amino acids. Per germline, CDR1 SGHRS and CDR2 YFSETQ. The DNA for the CDR3 is TGCGCCAGCAGTGCCAGCGGGGGGTACAATGAGCAGTTCTTC. Residues: CASSASGGYNEQFF. The whole variable domain, filled in from reference TRBV5-1 and TRBJ2-1, reads KAGVTQTPRYLIKTRGQQVTLSCSPISGHRSVSWYQQTPGQGLQFLFEYFSETQRNKGNFPGRFSGRQFSNSRSEMNVSTLELGDSALYLCASSASGGYNEQFFGPGTRLTVL.

The J gene is TRBJ2-1, the V gene TRBV18; a possible D gene is TRBD2 (5 bases). The germline V gene encodes CDR1 KGHSH and CDR2 LQKENI. This CDR3 has 17 amino acids. Trimming removed 2 bases from V and 7 bases from J, with 21 bases in between. CDR3 in amino acids: CASSPGRARRIWNEQFF. The CDR3 DNA reads as TGTGCCAGCTCACCAGGGCGGGCCCGAAGGATTTGGAATGAGCAGTTCTTC.

The chain is built from TRBV18 and TRBJ1-6; D unresolved. V dropped 3 bases and J dropped 7 bases, with 10 bases sitting between them. CDR3 length equals 14 residues. Germline-derived CDR1 and CDR2 are KGHSH and LQKENI. CDR3 in amino acids: CASSPDGGNSPLHF. The DNA of the CDR3 is TGTGCCAGCTCACCCGACGGAGGAAATTCACCCCTCCACTTT.

The chain joins TRBV5-1 to TRBJ2-5; D possibly corresponds to TRBD2 (6 bases). V dropped 4 bases and J dropped 13 bases, with 32 bases sitting between them. The CDR3 is 17 residues long. Germline V gene data show CDR1 as SGHRS and CDR2 as YFSETQ. The CDR3 loop is CASSPRGGTGETEGRYF. The CDR3 nucleotides read TGCGCCAGCAGCCCCCGGGGAGGAACAGGCGAGACTGAGGGTCGGTACTTC.

In its sample, this clone was seen a few times. The chain couples TRBV5-1 to TRBJ2-6; D remains unclear. This CDR3 region has 15 residues. Germline loops: CDR1 SGHRS, CDR2 YFSETQ. V gave up 1 base and J gave up 1 base, with 6 bases separating them. CDR3 protein: CASSLSASGANVLTF. The CDR3 DNA reads as TGCGCCAGCAGCTTGAGTGCGTCTGGGGCCAACGTCCTGACTTTC.

The rearrangement uses TRBV11-3 and TRBJ2-5; a weak D match, TRBD2 (6 bases). The CDR3 length is 15 residues. V dropped 5 bases and J dropped 1 base, with 14 bases sitting between them. Germline V gives CDR1 SGHNT, CDR2 YENEEA. The CDR3 loop is CASSLGAGSQETQYF. The DNA of the CDR3 is TGTGCCAGCAGCCTCGGAGCGGGCAGCCAAGAGACCCAGTACTTC. Full variable domain (outside the CDR3, taken from reference TRBV11-3 and TRBJ2-5): EAGVVQSPRYKIIEKKQPVAFWCNPISGHNTLYWYLQNLGQGPELLIRYENEEAVDDSQLPKDRFSAERLKGVDSTLKIQPAELGDSAVYLCASSLGAGSQETQYFGPGTRLLVL.

This rearrangement joins TRBV7-9 to TRBJ2-1, with TRBD2 identical over 8 bases. V dropped 6 bases and J dropped 10; count of bases not matched to a gene: 8. The CDR3 runs 13 residues. Germline CDR1 SEHNR, CDR2 FQNEAQ (reference sequence). In DNA form, the CDR3 reads TGTGCCAGCAGTAAAGCGGGAGAAGGCGAGCAGTTCTTC. Protein sequence: CASSKAGEGEQFF.

The chain is built from TRBV11-2 and TRBJ2-1, with 7 bases that match TRBD1. This CDR3 comprises 16 residues. Trimming cost V 0 bases and J 2 bases; bases outside gene matches: 4. Per germline, CDR1 SGHAT and CDR2 FQNNGV. The CDR3 spells CASSLEVGTAYNEQFF. In nucleotides, the CDR3 is TGTGCCAGCAGCTTAGAAGTAGGGACAGCCTACAATGAGCAGTTCTTC.

The chain employs TRBV13 and TRBJ2-4, with 11 positions matching TRBD2. V was pared by 3 bases and J by 9 bases, with 10 bases of the junction left unmatched. The length of the CDR3 is 16 residues. CDR1 PRHDT and CDR2 FYEKMQ come from the germline V gene (reference sequence). This chain's CDR3 is CASSFLAGGQVSIQYF. DNA for the CDR3: TGTGCCAGCAGCTTTCTAGCGGGGGGTCAAGTGAGCATTCAGTACTTC. The full variable domain, in which reference TRBV13 and TRBJ2-4 provide the parts outside the CDR3, is AAGVIQSPRHLIKEKRETATLKCYPIPRHDTVYWYQQGPGQDPQFLISFYEKMQSDKGSIPDRFSAQQFSDYHSELNMSSLELGDSALYFCASSFLAGGQVSIQYFGAGTRLSVL.

This chain connects TRBV28 to TRBJ2-5, with TRBD1 matching 10 bases. The CDR3 has 16 amino acids. The V and J ends lost 2 bases and 5 bases, in that order; junction bases with no gene match: 8. Germline CDR1 is MDHEN and CDR2 is SYDVKM. The DNA of the CDR3 is TGTGCCAGCAGTTTAAGTGGACAGGGGGAGCGGGAGACCCAGTACTTC. This translates into CASSLSGQGERETQYF.

The V gene is TRBV27, the J gene TRBJ1-1; the match to TRBD1 covers 8 bases. J lost 1 base, V lost 5 bases, and 12 bases had no gene match. The CDR3 is 17 residues long. Germline-derived CDR1 and CDR2 are MNHEY and SMNVEV (reference sequence). This CDR3 is CASSPGTGGIPNTEAFF. CDR3 sequence (DNA): TGTGCCAGCAGTCCCGGAACAGGGGGGATACCGAACACTGAAGCTTTCTTT.

This clone was seen more than once but under ten times. The chain recombines TRBV14 with TRBJ2-1; D call uncertain. This CDR3 is built from 13 residues. The V gene lost 4 bases and the J gene lost 6 bases, with 10 bases spanning the gap. CDR1 SGHDN and CDR2 FVKESK come from the germline V gene. Here the CDR3 reads CASSRFRFNEQFF. In DNA form, the CDR3 reads TGTGCCAGCAGCCGGTTCAGGTTCAATGAGCAGTTCTTC.

The rearrangement uses TRBV4-1 and TRBJ2-7; TRBD1 aligns across 8 bases. Germline V CDR1 and CDR2: MGHRA, YSYEKL. V lost 1 base, J lost 7 bases, and 12 bases stayed unmatched. The CDR3 loop spans 16 amino acids. CDR3 residues: CASSQGSETGVREQYF. For the CDR3, the DNA is TGCGCCAGCAGCCAAGGTTCGGAGACAGGGGTAAGGGAGCAGTACTTC.

This clone was detected a few times. V usage is TRBV5-4 and J usage is TRBJ2-5; tentatively, D is TRBD1 (6 bases). V lost 2 bases and J 1 base, leaving 9 bases between the germline ends. From germline, CDR1 is SGHNT and CDR2 YYREEE (reference sequence). The CDR3 spans 14 residues. DNA of the CDR3: TGTGCCAGCAGCTTACCGGACAGCCAAGAGACCCAGTACTTC. Protein sequence: CASSLPDSQETQYF. The full variable domain, rest sourced from reference TRBV5-4 and TRBJ2-5, is ETGVTQSPTHLIKTRGQQVTLRCSSQSGHNTVSWYQQALGQGPQFIFQYYREEENGRGNFPPRFSGLQFPNYSSELNVNALELDDSALYLCASSLPDSQETQYFGPGTRLLVL.